These 21 T cell receptor beta chains share one sample of origin, sequenced in a study of chemoradiotherapy in HPV16-positive cancers. Measured with immunoSEQ multiplex PCR; TCRdb has only the in-frame clones, and not every one. Of around 33,000 clones listed, around 87% were seen once; the top ten hold 2.1%. The specimen comprised blood, sampled from a patient who underwent chemoradiotherapy. The receptors were gathered from a human donor with HPV-associated anogenital cancer.

V usage is TRBV6-5 and J usage is TRBJ2-5, with 11 nucleotides matching TRBD1. In germline, CDR1 is MNHEY, CDR2 SVGAGI. V lost 5 bases, J lost 5 bases, and 7 bases stayed unmatched. CDR3 length: 15 amino acids. CDR3 in amino acids: CASSTGTGGWETQYF. CDR3 in DNA: TGTGCCAGCAGTACCGGGACAGGGGGGTGGGAGACCCAGTACTTC.

The rearrangement links TRBV19 to TRBJ1-5, with 11 bases that match TRBD1. The germline gives CDR1 LNHDA, CDR2 SQIVND (reference sequence). CDR3 size: 15 residues. J gave up 4 bases and V 5 bases, and 4 bases lay outside the gene matches. CDR3 nucleotides: TGTGCCAGTAGTGCCGGGACAGGGGGTAATCAGCCCCAGCATTTT. Its translation is CASSAGTGGNQPQHF.

This clone was recorded only once. The CDR3 loop is CASSPWKNTEAFF. The CDR3 region has the DNA TGTGCCAGCTCACCTTGGAAGAACACTGAAGCTTTCTTT. This chain joins TRBV18 and TRBJ1-1; D is unclear. Trimming stripped 3 bases from V and 1 base from J, with 6 bases between. Germline V lookup: CDR1 KGHSH, CDR2 LQKENI. CDR3 size: 13 residues. Full variable domain (missing parts from reference TRBV18 and TRBJ1-1): NAGVMQNPRHLVRRRGQEARLRCSPMKGHSHVYWYRQLPEEGLKFMVYLQKENIIDESGMPKERFSAEFPKEGPSILRIQQVVRGDSAAYFCASSPWKNTEAFFGQGTRLTVV.

This chain connects TRBV18 to TRBJ1-1; 12 bases are a match to TRBD1. J lost 4 bases, V lost 3 bases, and 12 bases had no gene match. Per germline, CDR1 KGHSH and CDR2 LQKENI. The CDR3 contains 18 residues. CDR3 nucleotide sequence: TGTGCCAGCTCACCCAACGCCGGGACAGGGGGCGGAATCACTGAAGCTTTCTTT. Amino acids: CASSPNAGTGGGITEAFF.

This clone was detected a few times. V and J are TRBV14 and TRBJ1-1; a weak D match, TRBD1 (5 bases). V lost 4 bases, J lost 2 bases, and 8 bases lay in between. Per the germline V gene, CDR1 is SGHDN and CDR2 is FVKESK. The CDR3 spans 13 residues. In DNA, the CDR3 is TGTGCCAGCAGCCTCGACAGAAACACTGAAGCTTTCTTT. Translation gives CASSLDRNTEAFF.

The chain couples TRBV6-5 to TRBJ2-7; 8 bases match TRBD1. The ends lost 2 bases at V and 3 bases at J; junction bases unmatched: 6. This CDR3 is 15 amino acids long. Germline V gene lookup returns CDR1 MNHEY and CDR2 SVGAGI. CDR3 sequence reads: CASSYGGQGVYEQYF. The CDR3 DNA reads as TGTGCCAGCAGTTACGGAGGACAGGGAGTCTACGAGCAGTACTTC.

The chain employs TRBV6-6 and TRBJ1-6, with D maybe TRBD1 (5 bases). Per germline, CDR1 MNHNY and CDR2 SVGAGI (reference sequence). The CDR3 loop spans 16 amino acids. Trimming took 2 bases from V and 8 from J, leaving 16 bases between them. The CDR3: CASSYPQGNIDSPLHF. The CDR3 DNA reads as TGTGCCAGCAGTTACCCGCAGGGCAATATCGATTCACCCCTCCACTTT.

J is TRBJ2-3 and V is TRBV5-1; TRBD1 agrees at 8 bases. CDR1 SGHRS and CDR2 YFSETQ come from the germline V gene. The V segment lost 4 bases and the J segment 3 bases; nucleotides outside the gene matches: 4. The length of the CDR3 is 14 residues. The CDR3 nucleotides are TGCGCCAGCAGCCCCGGACAGGGTACAGATACGCAGTATTTT. It codes for CASSPGQGTDTQYF.

V is TRBV6-4 and J is TRBJ2-5; D is perhaps TRBD1 or TRBD2 (6 bases each). CDR1 and CDR2 (germline): MRHNA, SNTAGT. V was shortened by 0 bases and J by 5 bases, with 16 bases between the two germline ends. The CDR3 runs to 16 residues. CDR3 loop: CASSDSGGGGMETQYF. The CDR3, as DNA: TGTGCCAGCAGTGACTCAGGGGGAGGAGGAATGGAGACCCAGTACTTC.

The chain uses TRBV9 and TRBJ1-1; weak D call: TRBD1 (5 bases). Trimming removed 3 bases from V and 3 bases from J, with 21 bases in between. Per germline, CDR1 SGDLS and CDR2 YYNGEE. This CDR3 is built from 17 residues. The CDR3 DNA sequence: TGTGCCAGCAGCGCCCCCTTGACGGGACGAAGGGACACTGAAGCTTTCTTT. Translation gives CASSAPLTGRRDTEAFF.

The chain links TRBV29-1 to TRBJ1-2, with D perhaps TRBD1 (5 bases). The CDR3 spans 14 residues. The V gene lost 6 bases and the J gene lost 5 bases, with 19 bases spanning the gap. Germline V CDR1 and CDR2: SQVTM, ANQGSEA. CDR3 bases: TGCAGCGTCAAAAGGGTCCAAGGGGTATATGGCTACACCTTC. Amino acid sequence: CSVKRVQGVYGYTF.

The genes are TRBV7-3 and TRBJ2-3; D is possibly TRBD2 (5 bases). Germline values: CDR1 SGHTA, CDR2 FQGTGA. The CDR3 length is 15 residues. V dropped 1 base and J dropped 4 bases, with 12 bases sitting between them. CDR3 residues: CASSLKYRGSDTQYF. The CDR3 bases are TGTGCCAGCAGCTTAAAGTATCGGGGATCAGATACGCAGTATTTT. Filled out from reference TRBV7-3 and TRBJ2-3, the complete variable domain reads GAGVSQTPSNKVTEKGKYVELRCDPISGHTALYWYRQSLGQGPEFLIYFQGTGAADDSGLPNDRFFAVRPEGSVSTLKIQRTERGDSAVYLCASSLKYRGSDTQYFGPGTRLTVL.

The genes are TRBV29-1 and TRBJ1-1; D ambiguous. Germline V gives CDR1 SQVTM, CDR2 ANQGSEA. V was pared by 5 bases and J by 1 base, with 8 bases between. This CDR3 is built from 12 residues. CDR3 loop: CSVSRANTEAFF. CDR3 coding DNA: TGCAGCGTTTCGCGCGCGAACACTGAAGCTTTCTTT.

This clone was recorded once. This sequence joins TRBV10-3 and TRBJ2-3; TRBD1 matches at 10 bases. Losses at the gene ends were 4 bases for V and 3 bases for J; bases not matched to a gene: 10. The germline CDR1 and CDR2 sequences are ENHRY and SYGVKD. The CDR3 totals 17 residues. DNA of the CDR3: TGTGCCATCAGTGGACCCGTGGGACAGGGGAATACAGATACGCAGTATTTT. Protein product: CAISGPVGQGNTDTQYF.

The chain employs TRBV6-1 and TRBJ2-1; D is uncertain. The CDR3 totals 12 residues. Per germline, CDR1 MNHNS and CDR2 SASEGT. V lost 4 bases, J lost 4 bases, and 5 bases lay in between. CDR3 coding DNA: TGTGCCAGCAGTGTTAGATACAATGAGCAGTTCTTC. This encodes CASSVRYNEQFF.

The chain joins TRBV6-1 to TRBJ1-6; D may be TRBD1 (6 bases). The germline V and J ends were trimmed by 5 bases and 12 bases, with 17 bases remaining between them. The CDR3 totals 14 residues. Germline V gene data show CDR1 as MNHNS and CDR2 as SASEGT. DNA for the CDR3: TGTGCCAGCAGTATACAGGGAACGGATTTACCCCTCCACTTT. It codes for CASSIQGTDLPLHF.

This chain connects TRBV7-9 to TRBJ2-7, with D unresolved. The CDR3 totals 14 residues. V was shortened by 4 bases and J by 2 bases, with 12 bases between the two germline ends. Per the germline V gene, CDR1 is SEHNR and CDR2 is FQNEAQ (reference sequence). CDR3 DNA sequence: TGTGCCAGCAGCTCACAGACAAGCCCCTACGAGCAGTACTTC. Its protein product is CASSSQTSPYEQYF.

CDR3 in amino acids: CASSLGFENTEAFF. The CDR3 nucleotides are TGTGCCAGCAGCTTAGGGTTTGAGAACACTGAAGCTTTCTTT. The V gene is TRBV7-2, the J gene TRBJ1-1, with D unclear. Looked up from germline, CDR1 is SGHTA and CDR2 is FQGNSA. The CDR3 contains 14 residues. Deletions cut 1 base from V and 1 base from J, with 7 bases between.

The genes are TRBV7-2 and TRBJ2-6; 7 nucleotides agree with TRBD1. V shed 0 bases and J 4 bases; nucleotides not matched to a gene: 6. This CDR3 has 17 residues. Germline loops: CDR1 SGHTA, CDR2 FQGNSA. The CDR3: CASSLAPRGQGANVLTF. CDR3 coding DNA: TGTGCCAGCAGCTTAGCGCCGAGGGGGCAAGGGGCCAACGTCCTGACTTTC. Combining the CDR3 with reference TRBV7-2 and TRBJ2-6 gives the whole variable domain GAGVSQSPSNKVTEKGKDVELRCDPISGHTALYWYRQSLGQGLEFLIYFQGNSAPDKSGLPSDRFSAERTGGSVSTLTIQRTQQEDSAVYLCASSLAPRGQGANVLTFGAGSRLTVL.

In its sample, this clone was seen a few times. This sequence joins TRBV10-3 and TRBJ1-2, with 9 bases identical to TRBD1. V shed 10 bases, J shed 5 bases, and the junction held 8 bases outside the gene matches. Germline CDR1 is ENHRY and CDR2 is SYGVKD. The CDR3 runs 13 residues. The CDR3 loop is CATSPGQGYGYTF. As DNA, the CDR3 is TGTGCCACCAGCCCAGGACAGGGGTATGGCTACACCTTC.

The rearrangement links TRBV15 to TRBJ1-4, with a possible D match to TRBD1 (6 bases). CDR1 is LNHNV, CDR2 YYDKDF, per germline (reference sequence). CDR3 size: 15 residues. The V end was cut by 0 bases, the J end by 7 bases, with 12 bases between. The CDR3 bases are TGTGCCACCAGCAGAGACGGGGGGCCGAGTGAAAAACTGTTTTTT. Its translation is CATSRDGGPSEKLFF.